A single sample is the source of the 19 T cell receptor beta chains below, sequenced in a study of blood T cell repertoires in COVID-19. The assay was immunoSEQ multiplex PCR, and TCRdb's table has in-frame clones only and misses some. The data contain fewer than 200,000 clones, around four fifths of them seen just once; the ten biggest clones take up more than 7.5%. What was sequenced was peripheral blood. The receptors come from a middle-aged man who had recovered from COVID-19.

This clone was detected a few times. The J gene is TRBJ1-2, the V gene TRBV10-1; D uncertain. The CDR3 loop spans 11 amino acids. The V and J ends lost 11 bases and 1 base respectively, with 8 bases between them. Germline CDR1 is WNHNN and CDR2 is SYGVQD (reference sequence). The CDR3 DNA reads TGCGCCGGAGAAGATAACTATGGCTACACCTTC. Protein sequence: CAGEDNYGYTF.

The chain is built from TRBV4-2 and TRBJ1-5; D possibly corresponds to TRBD1 (5 bases). V shed 0 bases and J shed 6 bases, with 12 bases lying between them. The CDR3 extends over 15 amino acids. In germline, CDR1 is LGHNA, CDR2 YNFKEQ. Here the CDR3 DNA reads TGTGCCAGCAGCCAAGATTGGCAGGGCGGTCAGCCCCAGCATTTT. It translates to CASSQDWQGGQPQHF.

This chain uses TRBV29-1 with TRBJ1-1; 7 nucleotides match TRBD1. This CDR3 is 14 amino acids long. Trimming at V came to 5 bases and at J to 3 bases, leaving 9 bases not matched to a gene. Germline V gene lookup returns CDR1 SQVTM and CDR2 ANQGSEA. The CDR3 bases are TGCAGCGTTTCCATCACTACAGGGGACACTGAAGCTTTCTTT. Its translation is CSVSITTGDTEAFF. The full variable domain, completed using reference TRBV29-1 and TRBJ1-1, is SAVISQKPSRDICQRGTSLTIQCQVDSQVTMMFWYRQQPGQSLTLIATANQGSEATYESGFVIDKFPISRPNLTFSTLTVSNMSPEDSSIYLCSVSITTGDTEAFFGQGTRLTVV.

The chain recombines TRBV29-1 with TRBJ2-7, with 10 bases lining up with TRBD2. Trimming at V came to 4 bases and at J to 4 bases, leaving 7 bases not matched to a gene. The CDR3 loop spans 14 amino acids. Germline-derived CDR1 and CDR2 are SQVTM and ANQGSEA. The CDR3 DNA reads TGCAGCGTTGTTAGGGGGACTAGCGCATACGAGCAGTACTTC. This sequence encodes CSVVRGTSAYEQYF.

The genes are TRBV9 and TRBJ2-1; TRBD1 is a possible D gene (6 bases). Between the trimmed V and J ends, which lost 0 bases and 8 bases, there was a span of 21 bases. The CDR3 loop spans 17 amino acids. Germline values: CDR1 SGDLS, CDR2 YYNGEE. The CDR3 here is CASSVVRGYYIWDEQFF. The CDR3 DNA is TGTGCCAGCAGCGTAGTGAGGGGGTATTATATTTGGGATGAGCAGTTCTTC.

The chain joins TRBV5-5 to TRBJ2-3, with D maybe TRBD1 (5 bases). Trimming removed 0 bases at V and 8 bases at J, with 10 bases between. This CDR3 region has 13 residues. Germline lookup yields CDR1 SGHKS and CDR2 YYEKEE (reference sequence). CDR3 sequence (DNA): TGTGCCAGCAGCTTGGAGTGGGGCGGTACGCAGTATTTT. Protein sequence: CASSLEWGGTQYF. The full variable domain, completed using reference TRBV5-5 and TRBJ2-3, is DAGVTQSPTHLIKTRGQQVTLRCSPISGHKSVSWYQQVLGQGPQFIFQYYEKEERGRGNFPDRFSARQFPNYSSELNVNALLLGDSALYLCASSLEWGGTQYFGPGTRLTVL.

The rearrangement links TRBV27 to TRBJ2-4; TRBD2 matches at 7 bases. With V trimmed by 3 bases and J by 4 bases, 3 bases remained unmatched. CDR1 is MNHEY and CDR2 is SMNVEV in the germline V gene (reference sequence). The CDR3 spans 14 residues. This CDR3 is CASSLRGGKNIQYF. The CDR3 bases are TGTGCCAGCAGTTTGAGGGGAGGGAAAAACATTCAGTACTTC.

The gene calls are TRBV10-3 and TRBJ2-2; D ambiguous. Trimming stripped 5 bases from V and 0 bases from J, with 10 bases between. The CDR3 sequence is 15 residues long. From germline, CDR1 is ENHRY and CDR2 SYGVKD. The CDR3 loop is CAISPLSANTGELFF. The CDR3 coding sequence is TGTGCCATCAGTCCATTGTCAGCGAACACCGGGGAGCTGTTTTTT.

This clone is a singleton in its sample. The chain links TRBV7-2 to TRBJ2-2; D may be TRBD1 (6 bases). The CDR3 runs to 14 residues. Germline V gene sequence: CDR1 SGHTA, CDR2 FQGNSA. Trimming removed 5 bases at V and 11 bases at J, with 18 bases between. CDR3 nucleotide sequence: TGTGCCAGCAGCCCGCAGGGGATCCCTGGCGAGCTGTTTTTT. Its translation: CASSPQGIPGELFF.

This sequence joins TRBV11-3 and TRBJ2-4, with TRBD1 matching 8 bases. CDR1 is SGHNT, CDR2 YENEEA, per germline. Unmatched junction bases numbered 6, after V lost 5 bases and J lost 3 bases. This CDR3 is 15 amino acids long. The CDR3 sequence: CASSPGQGGKNIQYF. The CDR3 region has the DNA TGTGCCAGCAGCCCAGGACAGGGTGGCAAAAACATTCAGTACTTC.

J is TRBJ1-2 and V is TRBV27; 7 bases align to TRBD1. The CDR3 is made up of 11 amino acids. Germline V CDR1 and CDR2: MNHEY, SMNVEV (reference sequence). V lost 8 bases, J lost 6 bases, and 3 bases stayed unmatched. The CDR3: CASGTGDGYTF. The DNA of the CDR3 is TGTGCCAGCGGTACAGGGGATGGCTACACCTTC.

The chain carries TRBV4-1 and TRBJ2-2; D is possibly TRBD1 (6 bases). The ends were cut back, 3 bases at V and 6 bases at J, with 14 bases in the middle. The germline V gene encodes CDR1 MGHRA and CDR2 YSYEKL. This CDR3 contains 15 residues. CDR3: CASSHTGFRPGELFF. The DNA for the CDR3 is TGCGCCAGCAGCCATACAGGGTTTCGTCCCGGGGAGCTGTTTTTT.

V is TRBV5-4 and J is TRBJ2-7, with D possibly matching TRBD2 (6 bases). This CDR3 has 16 amino acids. Between the trimmed V and J ends, which lost 3 bases and 0 bases, there was a span of 16 bases. Germline V gene sequence: CDR1 SGHNT, CDR2 YYREEE (reference sequence). The CDR3: CASSSLDGGSSYEQYF. The CDR3 nucleotides are TGTGCCAGCAGCTCTCTCGACGGGGGAAGCTCCTACGAGCAGTACTTC.

The V gene is TRBV10-3, the J gene TRBJ2-2; 8 nucleotides agree with TRBD1. Trimming cost V 10 bases and J 8 bases; bases outside gene matches: 12. Germline V gene lookup returns CDR1 ENHRY and CDR2 SYGVKD. This CDR3 is 14 amino acids long. The CDR3 is CANSGQGDNGELFF. The CDR3 DNA sequence: TGTGCCAATTCCGGACAGGGTGATAATGGGGAGCTGTTTTTT.

J is TRBJ2-3 and V is TRBV11-2, with 10 bases identical to TRBD2. The CDR3 has 18 residues. Unmatched junction bases numbered 12, after V lost 1 base and J lost 5 bases. Germline CDR1 SGHAT, CDR2 FQNNGV. CDR3 nucleotides: TGTGCCAGCAGCTTAGCCCAGAGGGCTAGCGGGAGTGGAGATACGCAGTATTTT. Residues: CASSLAQRASGSGDTQYF.

This clone was counted between two and nine times. The chain carries TRBV28 and TRBJ1-1; D call uncertain. Trimming removed 9 bases from V and 2 bases from J, with 13 bases in between. The CDR3 totals 13 residues. The germline gives CDR1 MDHEN, CDR2 SYDVKM. The CDR3 region has the DNA TGTGCCAGTGCCTTCCCAGGTAACACTGAAGCTTTCTTT. This translates into CASAFPGNTEAFF.

The gene calls are TRBV18 and TRBJ1-1; 7 positions agree with TRBD1. Germline V gene data show CDR1 as KGHSH and CDR2 as LQKENI. This CDR3 spans 15 amino acids. The V gene end was trimmed by 1 base and the J gene end by 6 bases; junction bases not matched to a gene: 8. The CDR3 region has the DNA TGTGCCAGCTCACCACATCCGGGACAGCTAGCTGAAGCTTTCTTT. This gives the protein CASSPHPGQLAEAFF.

The chain couples TRBV27 to TRBJ2-3; the D is unclear. Trimming left V 7 bases short and J 3 bases short, with 8 bases between. The CDR3 runs to 12 residues. The germline V gene encodes CDR1 MNHEY and CDR2 SMNVEV (reference sequence). The DNA of the CDR3 is TGTGCCAGCAATCCGTCGACAGATACGCAGTATTTT. Encoded protein: CASNPSTDTQYF.

Of note for this clone: Other DNA sequences in this specimen translate into the identical CDR3. V gene TRBV9 combines with J gene TRBJ2-1; 11 bases align to TRBD2. Germline-derived CDR1 and CDR2 are SGDLS and YYNGEE. The length of the CDR3 is 15 residues. J gave up 4 bases and V 0 bases, and 0 bases lay outside the gene matches. The CDR3 spells CASSVGTSGYNEQFF. CDR3 bases: TGTGCCAGCAGCGTAGGGACTAGCGGGTACAATGAGCAGTTCTTC. The variable domain in full, with the rest retrieved from reference TRBV9 and TRBJ2-1, is DSGVTQTPKHLITATGQRVTLRCSPRSGDLSVYWYQQSLDQGLQFLIQYYNGEERAKGNILERFSAQQFPDLHSELNLSSLELGDSALYFCASSVGTSGYNEQFFGPGTRLTVL.